This TCR beta chain was sequenced for a study of blood T cells in healthy people across ages. At the level of the study: With template switching, about one barcoded beta molecule was captured per two T cells.

Study findings and constraints: With unsorted PBMCs, a conclusive comparison of naive versus antigen-experienced cells was not possible. It was found that TCR beta diversity correlated strongly with the percentage of naive T cells.

This clonotype has only one observation. What it binds is not known. The CDR3 extends over 16 amino acids. Germline V gives CDR1 LGHNA, CDR2 YNFKEQ. J was trimmed by 6 bases and V by 0 bases; bases with no gene match: 7. PCR was performed a second time for about 6 to 12 cycles using a sample-barcoded 5' primer and a J-beta primer mix. TCRdb re-called the 5' RACE reads with MiXCR, one entry per CDR3 protein. Here the sample spans approximately 830,000 distinct CDR3 sequences, around 68% being singletons. Material for sequencing was blood. This clonotype originated in a man aged 30-40 years in good health. The chain carries TRBV4-2 and TRBJ2-1; 8 bases match TRBD2. CDR3 nucleotide sequence: TGTGCCAGCAGCCAAGACCCCGGGGGGGAGGGCAATGAGCAGTTCTTC. Protein product: CASSQDPGGEGNEQFF.